This T cell receptor beta chain was retrieved from a study of vaccination and CD4 T cells after COVID-19. Looking at the study overall: Post-COVID specimens were obtained a median around 100 days after diagnosis (range 35 to 161).

The germline CDR1 and CDR2 sequences are ENHRY and SYGVKD. The V segment lost 4 bases and the J segment 1 base; nucleotides outside the gene matches: 6. The length of the CDR3 is 15 residues. TCRdb used MiXCR to reprocess the PCR reads, holding one entry per CDR3 protein. The repertoire includes roughly 16,000 distinct CDR3 sequences, approximately 66% of them detected once, and around 1.1% sits in the top ten. The sequence derives from a human donor who had recovered from COVID-19. The input for sequencing was CD4+ T cells from blood, taken after SARS-CoV-2 vaccination. The rearrangement uses TRBV10-3 and TRBJ2-5, with 7 bases matching TRBD2. This CDR3 is CAISGNSGSQETQYF. CDR3 nucleotide sequence: TGTGCCATCAGTGGGAATAGCGGGTCCCAAGAGACCCAGTACTTC.